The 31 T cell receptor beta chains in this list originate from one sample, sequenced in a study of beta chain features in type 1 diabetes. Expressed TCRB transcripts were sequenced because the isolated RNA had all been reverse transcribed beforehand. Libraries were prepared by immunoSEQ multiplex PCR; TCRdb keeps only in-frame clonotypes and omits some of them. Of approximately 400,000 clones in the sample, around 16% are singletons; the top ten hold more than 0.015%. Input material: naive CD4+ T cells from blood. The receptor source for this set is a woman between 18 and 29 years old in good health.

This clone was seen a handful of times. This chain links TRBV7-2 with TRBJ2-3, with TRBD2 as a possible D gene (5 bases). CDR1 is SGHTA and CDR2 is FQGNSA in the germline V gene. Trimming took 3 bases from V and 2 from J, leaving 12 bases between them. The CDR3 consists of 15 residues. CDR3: CASSFTSTITDTQYF. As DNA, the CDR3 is TGTGCCAGCAGCTTCACTAGTACTATCACAGATACGCAGTATTTT.

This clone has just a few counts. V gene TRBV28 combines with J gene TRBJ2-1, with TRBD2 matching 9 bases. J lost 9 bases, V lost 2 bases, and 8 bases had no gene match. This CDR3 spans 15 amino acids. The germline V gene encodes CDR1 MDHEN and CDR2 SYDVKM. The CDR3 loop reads CASSLTGGRAGEQFF. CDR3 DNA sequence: TGTGCCAGCAGTTTAACGGGCGGGAGGGCCGGTGAGCAGTTCTTC.

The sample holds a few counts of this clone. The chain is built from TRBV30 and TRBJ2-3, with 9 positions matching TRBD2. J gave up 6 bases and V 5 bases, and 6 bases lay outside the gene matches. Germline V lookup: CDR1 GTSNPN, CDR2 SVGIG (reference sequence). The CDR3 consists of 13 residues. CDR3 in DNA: TGTGCCTGGGCATTTAGCGGGAGCGATACGCAGTATTTT. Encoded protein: CAWAFSGSDTQYF.

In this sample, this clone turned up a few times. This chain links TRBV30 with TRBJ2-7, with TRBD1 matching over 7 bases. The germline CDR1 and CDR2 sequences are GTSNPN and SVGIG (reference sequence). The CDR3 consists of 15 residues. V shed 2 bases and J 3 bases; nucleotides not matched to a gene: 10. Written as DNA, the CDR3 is TGTGCCTGGAGTACAGCATCGGACAGGTTCTACGAGCAGTACTTC. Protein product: CAWSTASDRFYEQYF. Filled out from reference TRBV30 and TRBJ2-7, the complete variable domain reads SQTIHQWPATLVQPVGSPLSLECTVEGTSNPNLYWYRQAAGRGLQLLFYSVGIGQISSEVPQNLSASRPQDRQFILSSKKLLLSDSGFYLCAWSTASDRFYEQYFGPGTRLTVT.

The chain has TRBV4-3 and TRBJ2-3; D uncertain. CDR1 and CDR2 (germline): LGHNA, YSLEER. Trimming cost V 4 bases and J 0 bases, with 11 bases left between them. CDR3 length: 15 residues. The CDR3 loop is CASSRSVESTDTQYF. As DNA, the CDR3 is TGCGCCAGCAGCCGTTCGGTCGAGAGCACAGATACGCAGTATTTT.

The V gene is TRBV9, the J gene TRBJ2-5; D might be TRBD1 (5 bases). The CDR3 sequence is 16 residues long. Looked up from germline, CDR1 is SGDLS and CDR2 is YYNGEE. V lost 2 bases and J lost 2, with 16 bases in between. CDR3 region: CASSVSPITGQETQYF. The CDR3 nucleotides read TGTGCCAGCAGCGTGTCCCCGATAACAGGTCAAGAGACCCAGTACTTC.

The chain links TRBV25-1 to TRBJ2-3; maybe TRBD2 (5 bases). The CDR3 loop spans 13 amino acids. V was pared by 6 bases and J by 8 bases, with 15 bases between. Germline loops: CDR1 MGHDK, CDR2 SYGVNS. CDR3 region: CASSGYLAGTQYF. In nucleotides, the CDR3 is TGTGCCAGCAGCGGTTACCTGGCGGGTACGCAGTATTTT.

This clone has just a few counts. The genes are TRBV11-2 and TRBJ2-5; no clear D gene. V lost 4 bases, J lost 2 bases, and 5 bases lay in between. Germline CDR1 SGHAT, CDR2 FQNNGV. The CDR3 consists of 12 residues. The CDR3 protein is CASSSQQETQYF. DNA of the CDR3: TGTGCCAGCAGCTCTCAGCAAGAGACCCAGTACTTC.

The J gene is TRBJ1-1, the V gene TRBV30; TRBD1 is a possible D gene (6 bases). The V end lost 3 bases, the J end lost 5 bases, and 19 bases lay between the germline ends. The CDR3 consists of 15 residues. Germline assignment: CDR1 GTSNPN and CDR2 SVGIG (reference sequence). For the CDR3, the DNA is TGTGCCTGGAGGGGACGAACAGGGAGGGGGACTGAAGCTTTCTTT. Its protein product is CAWRGRTGRGTEAFF.

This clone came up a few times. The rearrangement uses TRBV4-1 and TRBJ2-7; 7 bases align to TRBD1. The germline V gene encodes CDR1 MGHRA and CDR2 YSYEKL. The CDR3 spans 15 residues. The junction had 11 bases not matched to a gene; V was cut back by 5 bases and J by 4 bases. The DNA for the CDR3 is TGCGCCAGCAGCACACCGACAGGGTTGCCATACGAGCAGTACTTC. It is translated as CASSTPTGLPYEQYF.

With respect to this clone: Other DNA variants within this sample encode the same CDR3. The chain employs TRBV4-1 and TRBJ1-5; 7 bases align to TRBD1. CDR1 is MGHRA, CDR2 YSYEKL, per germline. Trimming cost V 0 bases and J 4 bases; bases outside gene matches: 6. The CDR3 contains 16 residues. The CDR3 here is CASSQDPGQSNQPQHF. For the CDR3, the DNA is TGCGCCAGCAGCCAAGATCCGGGACAGTCGAATCAGCCCCAGCATTTT.

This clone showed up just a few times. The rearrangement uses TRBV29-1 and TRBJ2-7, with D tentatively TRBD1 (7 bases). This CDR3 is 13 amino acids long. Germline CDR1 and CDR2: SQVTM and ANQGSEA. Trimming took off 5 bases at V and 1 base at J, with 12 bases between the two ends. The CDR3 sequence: CSVRQGGSYEQYF. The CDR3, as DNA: TGCAGCGTTCGCCAGGGGGGATCCTACGAGCAGTACTTC.

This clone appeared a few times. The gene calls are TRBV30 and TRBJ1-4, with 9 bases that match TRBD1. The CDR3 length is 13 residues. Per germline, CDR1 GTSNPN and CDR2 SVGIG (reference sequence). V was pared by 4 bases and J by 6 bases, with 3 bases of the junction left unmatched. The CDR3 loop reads CAWNRDRDEKLFF. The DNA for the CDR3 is TGTGCCTGGAACCGGGACAGGGATGAAAAACTGTTTTTT.

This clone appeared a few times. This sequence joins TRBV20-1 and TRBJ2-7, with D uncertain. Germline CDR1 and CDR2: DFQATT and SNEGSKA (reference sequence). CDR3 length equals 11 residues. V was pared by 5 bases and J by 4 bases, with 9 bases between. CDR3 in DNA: TGCAGTGCTTATAGCAAATACGAGCAGTACTTC. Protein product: CSAYSKYEQYF.

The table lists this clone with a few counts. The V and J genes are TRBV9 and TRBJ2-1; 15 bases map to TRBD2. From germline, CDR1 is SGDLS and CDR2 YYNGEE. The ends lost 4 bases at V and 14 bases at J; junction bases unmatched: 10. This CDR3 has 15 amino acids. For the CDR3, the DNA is TGTGCCAGCAGCCTAGGACTAGCGGGAGGGACGAGGAAGTTCTTC. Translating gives CASSLGLAGGTRKFF.

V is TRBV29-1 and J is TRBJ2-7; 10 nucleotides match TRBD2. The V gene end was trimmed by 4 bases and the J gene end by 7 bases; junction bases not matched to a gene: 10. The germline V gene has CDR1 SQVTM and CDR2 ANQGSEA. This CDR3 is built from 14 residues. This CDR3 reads CSVGGLAGAGEQYF. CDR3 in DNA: TGCAGCGTTGGGGGCCTAGCGGGAGCGGGAGAGCAGTACTTC.

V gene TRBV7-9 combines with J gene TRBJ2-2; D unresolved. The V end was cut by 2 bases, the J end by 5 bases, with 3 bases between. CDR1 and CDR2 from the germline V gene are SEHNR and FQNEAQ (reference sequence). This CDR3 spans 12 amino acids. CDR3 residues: CASSLTTGELFF. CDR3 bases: TGTGCCAGCAGCTTAACAACCGGGGAGCTGTTTTTT.

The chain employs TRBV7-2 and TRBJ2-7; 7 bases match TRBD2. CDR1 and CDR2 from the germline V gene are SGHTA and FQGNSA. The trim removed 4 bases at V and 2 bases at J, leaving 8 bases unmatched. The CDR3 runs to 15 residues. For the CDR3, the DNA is TGTGCCAGCAGCTCAGGGCCAGCGGGGCCCTACGAGCAGTACTTC. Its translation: CASSSGPAGPYEQYF.

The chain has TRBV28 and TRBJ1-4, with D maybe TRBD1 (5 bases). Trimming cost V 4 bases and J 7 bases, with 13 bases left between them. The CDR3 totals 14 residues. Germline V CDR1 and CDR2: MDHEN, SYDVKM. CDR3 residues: CASSSRVVGEKLFF. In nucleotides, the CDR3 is TGTGCCAGCAGTTCCAGGGTCGTCGGTGAAAAACTGTTTTTT.

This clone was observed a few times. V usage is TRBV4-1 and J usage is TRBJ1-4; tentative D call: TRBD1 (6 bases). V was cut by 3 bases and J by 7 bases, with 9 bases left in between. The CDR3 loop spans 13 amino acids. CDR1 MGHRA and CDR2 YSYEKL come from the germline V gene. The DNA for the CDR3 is TGCGCCAGCAGCCACGGGGGGGCTGAAAAACTGTTTTTT. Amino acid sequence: CASSHGGAEKLFF.

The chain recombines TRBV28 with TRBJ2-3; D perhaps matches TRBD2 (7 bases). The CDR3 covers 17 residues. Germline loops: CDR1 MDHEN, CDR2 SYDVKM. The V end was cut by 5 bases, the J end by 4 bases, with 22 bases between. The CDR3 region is CASSPRGRAVFADTQYF. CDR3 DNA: TGTGCCAGCAGTCCTAGGGGGAGGGCCGTGTTTGCAGATACGCAGTATTTT.

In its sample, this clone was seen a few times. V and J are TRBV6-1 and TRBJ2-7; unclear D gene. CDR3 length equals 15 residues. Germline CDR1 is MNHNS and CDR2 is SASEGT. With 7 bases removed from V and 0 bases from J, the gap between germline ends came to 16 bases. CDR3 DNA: TGTGCCAGCAATAGGTCGGAGCGCGACTCCTACGAGCAGTACTTC. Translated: CASNRSERDSYEQYF.

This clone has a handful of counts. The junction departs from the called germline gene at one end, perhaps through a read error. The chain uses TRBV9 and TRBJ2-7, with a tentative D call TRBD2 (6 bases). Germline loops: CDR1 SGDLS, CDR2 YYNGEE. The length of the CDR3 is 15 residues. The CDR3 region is CASSVGGALGDWQSF. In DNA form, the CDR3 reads TGTGCCAGCAGCGTAGGGGGAGCCCTCGGGGACTGGCAGTCCTTC.

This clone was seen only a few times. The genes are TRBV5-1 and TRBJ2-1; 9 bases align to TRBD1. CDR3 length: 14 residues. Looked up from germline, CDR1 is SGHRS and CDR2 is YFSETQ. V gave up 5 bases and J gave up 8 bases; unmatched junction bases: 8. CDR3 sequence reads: CASSSGTGFDEQFF. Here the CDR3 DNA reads TGCGCCAGCAGTTCCGGGACAGGGTTCGATGAGCAGTTCTTC.

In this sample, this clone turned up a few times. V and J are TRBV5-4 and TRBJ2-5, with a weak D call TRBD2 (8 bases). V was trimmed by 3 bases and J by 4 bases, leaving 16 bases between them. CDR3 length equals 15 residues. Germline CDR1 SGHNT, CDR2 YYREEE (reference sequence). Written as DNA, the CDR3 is TGTGCCAGCAGCTCGACAGGGCGGGAGGCAGAGACCCAGTACTTC. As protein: CASSSTGREAETQYF.

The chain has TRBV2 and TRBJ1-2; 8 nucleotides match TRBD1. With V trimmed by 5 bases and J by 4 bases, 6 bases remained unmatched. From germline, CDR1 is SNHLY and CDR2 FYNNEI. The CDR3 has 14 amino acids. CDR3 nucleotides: TGTGCCAGCAGTTCACAGGGGGAGGGCTATGGCTACACCTTC. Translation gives CASSSQGEGYGYTF. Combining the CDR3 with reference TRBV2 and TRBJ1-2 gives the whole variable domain EPEVTQTPSHQVTQMGQEVILRCVPISNHLYFYWYRQILGQKVEFLVSFYNNEISEKSEIFDDQFSVERPDGSNFTLKIRSTKLEDSAMYFCASSSQGEGYGYTFGSGTRLTVV.

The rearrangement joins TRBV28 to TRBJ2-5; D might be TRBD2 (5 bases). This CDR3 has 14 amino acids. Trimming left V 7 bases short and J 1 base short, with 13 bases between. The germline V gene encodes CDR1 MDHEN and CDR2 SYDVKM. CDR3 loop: CASTPGSRQETQYF. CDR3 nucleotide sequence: TGTGCCAGCACCCCGGGGAGTCGCCAAGAGACCCAGTACTTC.

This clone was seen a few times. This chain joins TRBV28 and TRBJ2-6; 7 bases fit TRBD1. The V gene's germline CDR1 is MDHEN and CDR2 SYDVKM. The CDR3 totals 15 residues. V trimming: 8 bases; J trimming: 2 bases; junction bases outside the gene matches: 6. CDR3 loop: CASRTQGTGANVLTF. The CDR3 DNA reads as TGTGCCAGCCGTACACAGGGGACTGGGGCCAACGTCCTGACTTTC.

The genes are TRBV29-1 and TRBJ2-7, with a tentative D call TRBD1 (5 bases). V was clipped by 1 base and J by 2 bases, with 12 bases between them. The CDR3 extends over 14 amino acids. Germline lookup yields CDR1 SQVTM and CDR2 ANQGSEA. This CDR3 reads CSVEVQGGPYEQYF. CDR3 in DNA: TGCAGCGTTGAAGTGCAGGGTGGGCCCTACGAGCAGTACTTC.

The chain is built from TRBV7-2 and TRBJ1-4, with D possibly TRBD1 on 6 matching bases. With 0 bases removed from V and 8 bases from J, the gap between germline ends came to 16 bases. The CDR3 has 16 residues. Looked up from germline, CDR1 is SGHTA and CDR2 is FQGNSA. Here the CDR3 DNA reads TGTGCCAGCAGCTTAGCAAGGACAGCGGGGAGGGAAAAACTGTTTTTT. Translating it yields CASSLARTAGREKLFF.

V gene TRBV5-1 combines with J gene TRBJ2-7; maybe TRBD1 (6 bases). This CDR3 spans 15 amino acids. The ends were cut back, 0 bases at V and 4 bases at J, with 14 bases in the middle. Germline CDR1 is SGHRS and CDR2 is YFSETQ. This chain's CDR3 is CASSLDQIQGYEQYF. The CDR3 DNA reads TGCGCCAGCAGCTTGGACCAGATACAGGGTTACGAGCAGTACTTC.